This T cell receptor (beta chain) derives from a study of blood T cell repertoires in COVID-19. Across the whole study: Samples of COVID-19 (acute and convalescent) were obtained from the United States, Italy and Spain. In each case, the material was cDNA or gDNA derived from T cells, B-cell-depleted T cells, or PBMCs.

In the authors' workflow: Reference gene primer amplification yielded estimated nucleated cell counts. Assay: immunoSEQ multiplex PCR; the TCRdb copy retains only in-frame clones and omits some. D and trimming were read from the DNA, whereas the V and J calls and clone size are those reported in that table. The sample carries some 500,000 clones, roughly 90% recorded once. Two negative PCRs, clearance, or symptom resolution had been documented for recovered Cohort 3 donors. CDR1 is SGHAT and CDR2 is FQNNGV in the germline V gene. Losses at the gene ends were 1 base for V and 2 bases for J; bases not matched to a gene: 6. CDR3 length: 16 amino acids.

Sequenced input: PBMCs or T cells enriched from blood (not recorded which). The TCR originated in a woman between 35 and 50 years old who had recovered from COVID-19. The chain is built from TRBV11-2 and TRBJ2-3; 7 bases fit TRBD1. Here the CDR3 reads CASSLGPGGPTDTQYF. CDR3 in DNA: TGTGCCAGCAGCTTAGGGCCAGGGGGACCCACAGATACGCAGTATTTT. The complete variable domain, with remaining parts taken from reference TRBV11-2 and TRBJ2-3, reads EAGVAQSPRYKIIEKRQSVAFWCNPISGHATLYWYQQILGQGPKLLIQFQNNGVVDDSQLPKDRFSAERLKGVDSTLKIQPAKLEDSAVYLCASSLGPGGPTDTQYFGPGTRLTVL.